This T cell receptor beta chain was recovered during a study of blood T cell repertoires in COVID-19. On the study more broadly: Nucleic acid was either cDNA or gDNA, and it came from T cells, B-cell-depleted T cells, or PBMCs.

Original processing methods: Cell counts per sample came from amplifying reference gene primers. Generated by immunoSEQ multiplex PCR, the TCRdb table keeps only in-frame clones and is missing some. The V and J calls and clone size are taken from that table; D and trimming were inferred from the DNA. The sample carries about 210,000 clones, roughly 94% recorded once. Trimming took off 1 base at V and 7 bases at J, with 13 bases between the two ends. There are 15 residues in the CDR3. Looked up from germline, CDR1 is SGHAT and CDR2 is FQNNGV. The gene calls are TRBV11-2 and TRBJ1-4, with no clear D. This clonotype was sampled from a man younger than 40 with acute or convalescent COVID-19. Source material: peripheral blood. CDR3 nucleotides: TGTGCCAGCAGCTTAGGGTGGAGGAACGGTGAAAAACTGTTTTTT. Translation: CASSLGWRNGEKLFF.